Detailed here is one T cell receptor (beta chain). Profiling relied on immunoSEQ multiplex PCR, and the TCRdb table lists in-frame clones only, not all of them. The sample includes approximately 250,000 clones, around 90% seen only once; the top ten take roughly 3.9%. The data derive from a study of blood T cell repertoires in COVID-19. Germline CDR1 reads SGHDT; CDR2 reads YYEEEE. Germline trimming cut 4 bases from V and 3 bases from J; bases unmatched to any gene: 12. This CDR3 has 17 residues. The genes are TRBV5-6 and TRBJ2-3; 9 bases match TRBD2. Sequencing input: PBMCs or T cells enriched from blood (not recorded which). This TCR was sampled from a woman aged 25-40 years with acute COVID-19. CDR3 region: CASSLRLAGVRTDTQYF. The CDR3 bases are TGTGCCAGCAGCCTCCGATTAGCGGGAGTGAGGACAGATACGCAGTATTTT. Complete variable domain (other parts from reference TRBV5-6 and TRBJ2-3): DAGVTQSPTHLIKTRGQQVTLRCSPKSGHDTVSWYQQALGQGPQFIFQYYEEEERQRGNFPDRFSGHQFPNYSSELNVNALLLGDSALYLCASSLRLAGVRTDTQYFGPGTRLTVL.